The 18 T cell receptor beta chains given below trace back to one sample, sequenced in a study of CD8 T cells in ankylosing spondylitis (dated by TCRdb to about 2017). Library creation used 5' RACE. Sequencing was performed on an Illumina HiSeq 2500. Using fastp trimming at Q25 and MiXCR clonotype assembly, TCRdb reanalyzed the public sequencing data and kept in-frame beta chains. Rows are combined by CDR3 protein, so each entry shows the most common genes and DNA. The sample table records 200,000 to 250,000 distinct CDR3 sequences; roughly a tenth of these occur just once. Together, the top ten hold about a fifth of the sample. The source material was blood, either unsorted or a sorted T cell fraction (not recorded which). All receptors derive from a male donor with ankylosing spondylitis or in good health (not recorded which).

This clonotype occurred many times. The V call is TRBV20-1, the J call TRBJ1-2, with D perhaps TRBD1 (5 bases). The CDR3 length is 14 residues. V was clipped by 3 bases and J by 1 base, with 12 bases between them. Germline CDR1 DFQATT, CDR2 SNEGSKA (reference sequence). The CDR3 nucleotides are TGCAGTGCTAGTTCCGGGACCGATAACTATGGCTACACCTTC. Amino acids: CSASSGTDNYGYTF.

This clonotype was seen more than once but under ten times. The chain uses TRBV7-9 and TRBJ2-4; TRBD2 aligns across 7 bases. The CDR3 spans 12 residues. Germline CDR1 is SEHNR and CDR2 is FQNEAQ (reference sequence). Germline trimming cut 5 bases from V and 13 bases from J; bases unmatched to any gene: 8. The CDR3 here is CASSPSGGLQYF. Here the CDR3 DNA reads TGTGCCAGCAGCCCATCGGGGGGACTGCAGTACTTC.

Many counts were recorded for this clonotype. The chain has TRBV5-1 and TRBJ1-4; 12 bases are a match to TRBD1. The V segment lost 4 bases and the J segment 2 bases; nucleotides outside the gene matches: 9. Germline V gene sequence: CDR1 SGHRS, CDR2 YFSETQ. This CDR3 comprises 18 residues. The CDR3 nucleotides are TGCGCCAGCAGCATTGGGACAGGGGGCGGCATGACTAATGAAAAACTGTTTTTT. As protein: CASSIGTGGGMTNEKLFF.

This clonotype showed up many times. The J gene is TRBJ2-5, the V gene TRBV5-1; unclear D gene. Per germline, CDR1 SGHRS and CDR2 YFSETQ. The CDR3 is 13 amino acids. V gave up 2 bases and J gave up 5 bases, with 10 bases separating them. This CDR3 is CASSFLERETQYF. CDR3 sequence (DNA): TGCGCCAGCAGCTTTCTTGAAAGGGAGACCCAGTACTTC.

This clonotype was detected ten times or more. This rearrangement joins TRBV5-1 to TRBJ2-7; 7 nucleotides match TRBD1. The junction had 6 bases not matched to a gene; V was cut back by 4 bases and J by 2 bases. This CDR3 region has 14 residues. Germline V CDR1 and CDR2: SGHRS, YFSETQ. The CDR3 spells CASSIRQGPYEQYF. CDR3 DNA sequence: TGCGCCAGCAGCATAAGACAGGGACCCTACGAGCAGTACTTC.

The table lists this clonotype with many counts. CDR3 DNA: TGTGCCAGCAGCTCCGGGACAGGCGCAACTAATGAAAAACTGTTTTTT. It yields the protein CASSSGTGATNEKLFF. The chain employs TRBV7-9 and TRBJ1-4; 8 positions match TRBD1. Trimming took 4 bases from V and 0 from J; bases not matched to a gene: 4. This CDR3 is built from 16 residues. Per germline, CDR1 SEHNR and CDR2 FQNEAQ (reference sequence).

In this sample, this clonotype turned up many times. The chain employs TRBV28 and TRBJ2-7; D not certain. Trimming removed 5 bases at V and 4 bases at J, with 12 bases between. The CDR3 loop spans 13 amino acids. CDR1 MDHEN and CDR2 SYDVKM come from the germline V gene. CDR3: CASSLPSLYEQYF. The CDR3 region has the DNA TGTGCCAGCAGTCTCCCCAGCTTATACGAGCAGTACTTC.

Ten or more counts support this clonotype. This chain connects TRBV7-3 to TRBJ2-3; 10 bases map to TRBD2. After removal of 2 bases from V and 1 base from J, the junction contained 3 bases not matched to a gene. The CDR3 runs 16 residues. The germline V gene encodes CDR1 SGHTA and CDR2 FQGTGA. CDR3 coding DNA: TGTGCCAGCAGCTTAGGGCTAGCGGGGGGCACAGATACGCAGTATTTT. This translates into CASSLGLAGGTDTQYF.

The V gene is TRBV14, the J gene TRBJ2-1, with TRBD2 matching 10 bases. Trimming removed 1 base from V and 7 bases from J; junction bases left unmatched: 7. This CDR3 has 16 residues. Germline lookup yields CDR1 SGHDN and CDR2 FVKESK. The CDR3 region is CASSQGAGGALNEQFF. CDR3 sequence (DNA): TGTGCCAGCAGCCAAGGAGCGGGGGGGGCCTTAAATGAGCAGTTCTTC.

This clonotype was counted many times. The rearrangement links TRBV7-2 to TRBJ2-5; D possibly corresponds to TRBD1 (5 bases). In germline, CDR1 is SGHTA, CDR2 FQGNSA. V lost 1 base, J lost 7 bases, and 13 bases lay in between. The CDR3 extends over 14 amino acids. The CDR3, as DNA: TGTGCCAGCAGCTTAGGGACACCGATAGGGACCCAGTACTTC. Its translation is CASSLGTPIGTQYF.

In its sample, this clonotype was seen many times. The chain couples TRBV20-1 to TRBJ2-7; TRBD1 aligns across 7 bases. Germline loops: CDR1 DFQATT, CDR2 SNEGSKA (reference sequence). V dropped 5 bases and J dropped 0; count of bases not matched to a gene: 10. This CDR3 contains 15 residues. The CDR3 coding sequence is TGCAGTGCTCGAAAACCGGGACAGTCCTCCTACGAGCAGTACTTC. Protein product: CSARKPGQSSYEQYF.

CDR3 nucleotide sequence: TGTGCCAGCAGTTTAGCCAGCCTAGCTTTGTACACAGATACGCAGTATTTT. This encodes CASSLASLALYTDTQYF. The V call is TRBV12-3 or TRBV12-4, the J call TRBJ2-3, with a tentative D call TRBD2 (5 bases). The length of the CDR3 is 17 residues. Trimming took 0 bases from V and 2 from J, leaving 15 bases between them.

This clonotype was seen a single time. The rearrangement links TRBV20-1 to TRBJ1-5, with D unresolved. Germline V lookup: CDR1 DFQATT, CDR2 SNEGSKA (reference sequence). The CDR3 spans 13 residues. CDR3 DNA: TGCAGCGCATGGGGAAAGAACAATCAGCCCCAGCATTTT. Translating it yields CSAWGKNNQPQHF.

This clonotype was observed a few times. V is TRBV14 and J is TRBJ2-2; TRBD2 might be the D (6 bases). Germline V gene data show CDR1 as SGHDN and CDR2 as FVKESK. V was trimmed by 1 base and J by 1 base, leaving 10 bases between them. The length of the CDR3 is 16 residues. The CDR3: CASSQVYGGNTGELFF. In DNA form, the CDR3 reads TGTGCCAGCAGCCAAGTGTACGGGGGGAACACCGGGGAGCTGTTTTTT.

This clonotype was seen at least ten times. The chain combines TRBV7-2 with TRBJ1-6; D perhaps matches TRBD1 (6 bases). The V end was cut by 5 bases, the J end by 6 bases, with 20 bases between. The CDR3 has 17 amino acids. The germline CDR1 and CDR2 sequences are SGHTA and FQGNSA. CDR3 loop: CASSVRGGGLINSPLHF. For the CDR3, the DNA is TGTGCCAGCAGCGTTAGGGGGGGTGGGCTGATTAATTCACCCCTCCACTTT.

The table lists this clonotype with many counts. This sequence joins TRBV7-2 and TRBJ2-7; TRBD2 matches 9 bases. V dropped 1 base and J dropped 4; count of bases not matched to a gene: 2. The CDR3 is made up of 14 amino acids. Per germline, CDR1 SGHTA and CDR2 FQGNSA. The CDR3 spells CASSLGLAVYEQYF. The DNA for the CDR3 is TGTGCCAGCAGCTTAGGACTAGCGGTTTACGAGCAGTACTTC.

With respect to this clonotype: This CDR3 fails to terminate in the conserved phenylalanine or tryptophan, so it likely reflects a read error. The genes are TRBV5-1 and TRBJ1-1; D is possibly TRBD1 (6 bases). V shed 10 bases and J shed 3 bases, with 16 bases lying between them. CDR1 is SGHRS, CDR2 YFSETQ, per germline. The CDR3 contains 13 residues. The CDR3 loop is CAGGGGMHTEAFL. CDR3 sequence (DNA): TGCGCCGGCGGAGGGGGTATGCACACTGAAGCTTTCTTA.

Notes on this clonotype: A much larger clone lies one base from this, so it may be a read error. The CDR3 DNA reads as TGTGCCAGCAGCTTAATGCTTGCAACTAATGAAAAAATGTTTTTT. Translation gives CASSLMLATNEKMFF. The chain recombines TRBV11-2 with TRBJ1-4; D is uncertain. From germline, CDR1 is SGHAT and CDR2 FQNNGV. The CDR3 is 15 residues long.